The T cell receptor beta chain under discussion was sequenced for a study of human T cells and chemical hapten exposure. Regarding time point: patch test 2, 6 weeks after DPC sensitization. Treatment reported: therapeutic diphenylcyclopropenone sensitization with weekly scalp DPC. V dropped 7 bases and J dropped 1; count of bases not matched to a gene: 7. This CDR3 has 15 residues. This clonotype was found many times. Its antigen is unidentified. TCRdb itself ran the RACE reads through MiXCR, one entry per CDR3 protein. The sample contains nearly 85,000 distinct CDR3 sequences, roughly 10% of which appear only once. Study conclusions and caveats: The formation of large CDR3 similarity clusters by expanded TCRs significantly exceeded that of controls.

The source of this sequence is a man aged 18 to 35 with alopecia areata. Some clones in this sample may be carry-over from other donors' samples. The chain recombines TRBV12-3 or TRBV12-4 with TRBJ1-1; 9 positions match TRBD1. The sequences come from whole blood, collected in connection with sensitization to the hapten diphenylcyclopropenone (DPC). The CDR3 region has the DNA TGTGCCAGCACCCTGGACAGGGGACCGAACACTGAAGCTTTCTTT. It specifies CASTLDRGPNTEAFF.